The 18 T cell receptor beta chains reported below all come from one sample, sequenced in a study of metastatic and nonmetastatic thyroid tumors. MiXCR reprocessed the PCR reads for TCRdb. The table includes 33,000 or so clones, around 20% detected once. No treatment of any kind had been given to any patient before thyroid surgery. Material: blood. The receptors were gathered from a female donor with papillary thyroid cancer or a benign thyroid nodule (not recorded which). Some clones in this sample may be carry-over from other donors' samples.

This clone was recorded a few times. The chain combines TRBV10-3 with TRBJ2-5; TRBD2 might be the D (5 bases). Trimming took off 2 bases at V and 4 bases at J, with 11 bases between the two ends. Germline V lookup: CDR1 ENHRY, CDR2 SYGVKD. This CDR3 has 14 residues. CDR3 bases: TGTGCCATCAGTGAGGTGGGGAGTGGAGAGACCCAGTACTTC. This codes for CAISEVGSGETQYF.

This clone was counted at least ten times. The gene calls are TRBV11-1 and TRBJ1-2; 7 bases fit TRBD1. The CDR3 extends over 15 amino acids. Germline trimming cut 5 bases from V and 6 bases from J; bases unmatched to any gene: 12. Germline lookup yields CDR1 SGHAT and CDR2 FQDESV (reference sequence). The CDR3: CASSLKRDRVDGYTF. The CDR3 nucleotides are TGTGCCAGCAGCCTCAAGCGCGACAGGGTAGATGGCTACACCTTC.

The CDR3 reads CASSLAGGENEQFF. The DNA of the CDR3 is TGCGCCAGCAGCTTGGCGGGAGGGGAAAATGAGCAGTTCTTC. This chain uses TRBV5-1 with TRBJ2-1, with TRBD2 matching over 8 bases. Germline V gene sequence: CDR1 SGHRS, CDR2 YFSETQ. This CDR3 comprises 14 residues. The V gene end was trimmed by 0 bases and the J gene end by 7 bases; junction bases not matched to a gene: 3.

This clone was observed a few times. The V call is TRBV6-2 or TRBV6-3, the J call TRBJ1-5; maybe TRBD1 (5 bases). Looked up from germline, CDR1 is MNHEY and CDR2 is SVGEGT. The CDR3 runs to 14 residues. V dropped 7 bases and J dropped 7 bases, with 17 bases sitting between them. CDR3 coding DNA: TGTGCCAGCATTCAGGGAATAGGACTCCAGCCCCAGCATTTT. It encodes CASIQGIGLQPQHF.

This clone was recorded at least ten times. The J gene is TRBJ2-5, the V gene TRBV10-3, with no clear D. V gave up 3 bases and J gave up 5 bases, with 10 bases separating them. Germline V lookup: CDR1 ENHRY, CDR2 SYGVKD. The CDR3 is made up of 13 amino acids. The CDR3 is CAISDPGEETQYF. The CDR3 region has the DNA TGTGCCATCAGTGACCCAGGAGAGGAGACCCAGTACTTC.

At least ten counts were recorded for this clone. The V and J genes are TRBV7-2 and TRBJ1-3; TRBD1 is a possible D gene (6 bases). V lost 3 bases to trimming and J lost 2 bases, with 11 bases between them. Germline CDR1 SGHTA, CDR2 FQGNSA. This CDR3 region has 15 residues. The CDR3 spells CASSFYREPGNTIYF. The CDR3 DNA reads TGTGCCAGCAGCTTTTACAGGGAACCTGGAAACACCATATATTTT.

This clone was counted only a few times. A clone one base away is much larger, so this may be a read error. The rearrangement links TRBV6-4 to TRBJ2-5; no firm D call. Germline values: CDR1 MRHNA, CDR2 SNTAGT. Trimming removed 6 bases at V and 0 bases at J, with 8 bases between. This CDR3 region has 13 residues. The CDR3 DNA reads TGTGCCAGCAGCTCGGTACACCAAGAGACCCAGTACTTC. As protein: CASSSVHQETQYF.

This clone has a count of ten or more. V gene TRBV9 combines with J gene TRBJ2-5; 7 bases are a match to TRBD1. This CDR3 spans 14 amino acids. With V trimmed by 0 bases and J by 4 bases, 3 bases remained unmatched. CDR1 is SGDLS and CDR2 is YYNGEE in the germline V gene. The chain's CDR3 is CASSVDPGGETQYF. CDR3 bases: TGTGCCAGCAGCGTAGACCCAGGGGGAGAGACCCAGTACTTC.

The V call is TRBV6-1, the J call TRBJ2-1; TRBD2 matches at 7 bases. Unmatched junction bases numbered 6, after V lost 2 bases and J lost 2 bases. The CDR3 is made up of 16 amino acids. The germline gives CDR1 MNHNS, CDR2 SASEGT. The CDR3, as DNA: TGTGCCAGCAGTGAACGAGCGGGAATAGCCTACAATGAGCAGTTCTTC. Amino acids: CASSERAGIAYNEQFF.

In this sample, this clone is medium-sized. The CDR3 reads CASSLQGWEGGYTF. In nucleotides, the CDR3 is TGTGCCAGCAGTTTACAGGGATGGGAGGGAGGCTACACCTTC. This chain joins TRBV6-1 and TRBJ1-2; the D gene is possibly TRBD1 (6 bases). CDR3 length: 14 amino acids. V lost 5 bases and J 8 bases, leaving 18 bases between the germline ends. Germline V lookup: CDR1 MNHNS, CDR2 SASEGT.

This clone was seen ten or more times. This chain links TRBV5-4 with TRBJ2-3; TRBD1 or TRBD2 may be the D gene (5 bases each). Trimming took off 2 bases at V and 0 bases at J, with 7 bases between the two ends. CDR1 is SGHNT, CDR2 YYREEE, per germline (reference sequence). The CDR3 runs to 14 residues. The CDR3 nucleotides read TGTGCCAGCAGCTTCCGGGACAGCACAGATACGCAGTATTTT. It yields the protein CASSFRDSTDTQYF.

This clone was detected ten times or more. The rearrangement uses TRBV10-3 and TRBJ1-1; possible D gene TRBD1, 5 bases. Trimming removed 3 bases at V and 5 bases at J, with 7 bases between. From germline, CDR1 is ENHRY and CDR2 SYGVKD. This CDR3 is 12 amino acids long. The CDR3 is CAISDGGTEAFF. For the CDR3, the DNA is TGTGCCATCAGTGATGGGGGAACTGAAGCTTTCTTT.

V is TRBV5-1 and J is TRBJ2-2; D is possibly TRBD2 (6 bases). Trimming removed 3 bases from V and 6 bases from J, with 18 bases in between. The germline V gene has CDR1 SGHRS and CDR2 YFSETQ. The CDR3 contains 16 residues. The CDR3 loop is CASSWSQGLNAGELFF. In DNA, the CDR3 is TGCGCCAGCAGCTGGAGCCAGGGACTTAACGCCGGGGAGCTGTTTTTT.

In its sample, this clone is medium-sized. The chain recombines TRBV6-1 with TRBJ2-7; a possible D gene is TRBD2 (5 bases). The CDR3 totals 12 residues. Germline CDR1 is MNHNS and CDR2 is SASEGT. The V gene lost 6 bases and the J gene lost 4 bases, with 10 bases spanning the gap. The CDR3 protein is CASSHPGYEQYF. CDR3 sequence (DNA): TGTGCCAGCAGCCACCCGGGATACGAGCAGTACTTC.

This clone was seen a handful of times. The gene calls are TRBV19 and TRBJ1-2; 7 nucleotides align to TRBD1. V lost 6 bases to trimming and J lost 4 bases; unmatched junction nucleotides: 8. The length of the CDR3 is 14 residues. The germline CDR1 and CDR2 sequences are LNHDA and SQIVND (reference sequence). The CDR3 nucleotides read TGTGCCAGTAGCCTGACAGGGATGAGCTATGGCTACACCTTC. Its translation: CASSLTGMSYGYTF.

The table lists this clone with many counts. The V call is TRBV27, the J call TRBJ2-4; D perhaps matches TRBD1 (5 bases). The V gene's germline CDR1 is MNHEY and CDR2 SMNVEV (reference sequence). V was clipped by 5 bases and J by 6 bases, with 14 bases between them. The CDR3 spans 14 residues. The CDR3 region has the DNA TGTGCCAGCAGTGTCGACAGTTTACCAAACATTCAGTACTTC. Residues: CASSVDSLPNIQYF.

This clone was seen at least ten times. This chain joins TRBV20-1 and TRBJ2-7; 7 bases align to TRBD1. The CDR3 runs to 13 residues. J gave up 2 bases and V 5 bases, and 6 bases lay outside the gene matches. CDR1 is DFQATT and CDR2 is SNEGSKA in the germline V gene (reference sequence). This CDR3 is CSAVRDSPYEQYF. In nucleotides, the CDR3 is TGCAGTGCTGTGAGGGACAGCCCCTACGAGCAGTACTTC.

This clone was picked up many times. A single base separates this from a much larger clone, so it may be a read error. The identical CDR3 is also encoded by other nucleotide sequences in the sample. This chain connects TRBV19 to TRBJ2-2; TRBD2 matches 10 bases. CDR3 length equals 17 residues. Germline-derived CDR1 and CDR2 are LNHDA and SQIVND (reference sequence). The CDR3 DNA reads TGTGCCAGTAGTGGAGCGGGGGGGCCGGGTTTCACCGGGGAGCTGCTTTTT. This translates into CASSGAGGPGFTGELLF.